Below, 18 T cell receptor beta chains from the same sample are listed, as sequenced in a study of cytomegalovirus exposure and HLA in healthy donors (dated by TCRdb to about 2017). Library creation used the immunoSEQ multiplex PCR assay. The multiplex PCR relied on a mix of 60 forward primers for TCR Vbeta segments and 13 reverse primers for TCR Jbeta segments. This immuneACCESS table, as held by TCRdb, lists in-frame sequences with V and J called but not all clones. Of the missing ones, under half trace to an unresolved V gene in checked studies; the others have no known cause. Within this sample are 100,000 to 150,000 clones, with 75% to 90% of them counted one time only. The ten largest clonotypes hold 20% of the sample. Material: PBMCs. Every receptor here comes from a young man in good health and CMV-seropositive.

The chain has TRBV4-2 and TRBJ1-5, with D tentatively TRBD1 (6 bases). CDR1 and CDR2 (germline): LGHNA, YNFKEQ. CDR3 size: 14 residues. V shed 2 bases and J shed 7 bases, with 12 bases lying between them. CDR3 sequence reads: CASSQTGTDQPQHF. The DNA for the CDR3 is TGTGCCAGCAGCCAAACAGGGACCGACCAGCCCCAGCATTTT.

The chain joins TRBV29-1 to TRBJ2-1; possible D gene TRBD2, 6 bases. The germline gives CDR1 SQVTM, CDR2 ANQGSEA. Deletions cut 4 bases from V and 0 bases from J, with 13 bases between. The CDR3 is 15 residues long. CDR3 sequence: CSVGRDLSSYNEQFF. The CDR3 bases are TGCAGCGTTGGGAGGGACCTTAGCTCCTACAATGAGCAGTTCTTC.

The CDR3 reads CAISSRSGETEAFF. For the CDR3, the DNA is TGTGCCATCAGTAGTCGGTCCGGGGAGACTGAAGCTTTCTTT. This rearrangement joins TRBV10-3 to TRBJ1-1, with unresolved D. The V end lost 5 bases, the J end lost 5 bases, and 15 bases lay between the germline ends. This CDR3 has 14 amino acids. CDR1 and CDR2 from the germline V gene are ENHRY and SYGVKD.

This chain joins TRBV10-3 and TRBJ1-6; 10 bases map to TRBD1. Germline CDR1 ENHRY, CDR2 SYGVKD. This CDR3 comprises 17 residues. V gave up 6 bases and J gave up 7 bases; unmatched junction bases: 12. CDR3 amino acids: CAISRSGGTGDNSPLHF. As DNA, the CDR3 is TGTGCCATCAGCCGATCCGGAGGGACAGGGGACAATTCACCCCTCCACTTT.

This chain connects TRBV12-5 to TRBJ2-3, with D possibly matching TRBD1 (6 bases). The CDR3 sequence is 16 residues long. Germline V gene lookup returns CDR1 LGHNT and CDR2 FRNRAP. Trimming shortened V by 6 bases and J by 8 bases, and 24 bases separated the two germline ends. CDR3 loop: CASGAAGTTRLVTQYF. In DNA, the CDR3 is TGTGCTAGTGGCGCCGCCGGGACAACCAGATTGGTTACGCAGTATTTT.

The chain is built from TRBV7-9 and TRBJ2-2, with TRBD2 matching 8 bases. This CDR3 is 16 amino acids long. In germline, CDR1 is SEHNR, CDR2 FQNEAQ (reference sequence). The V segment lost 5 bases and the J segment 1 base; nucleotides outside the gene matches: 6. CDR3 bases: TGTGCCAGCAGCGACCGCGGGGGGCTGAACACCGGGGAGCTGTTTTTT. Translation: CASSDRGGLNTGELFF. Looking up the rest from reference TRBV7-9 and TRBJ2-2 gives the full variable domain: DTGVSQNPRHKITKRGQNVTFRCDPISEHNRLYWYRQTLGQGPEFLTYFQNEAQLEKSRLLSDRFSAERPKGSFSTLEIQRTEQGDSAMYLCASSDRGGLNTGELFFGEGSRLTVL.

The chain has TRBV9 and TRBJ1-1; possible D gene TRBD1, 6 bases. The CDR3 is 13 residues long. Looked up from germline, CDR1 is SGDLS and CDR2 is YYNGEE. V gave up 3 bases and J gave up 4 bases, with 10 bases separating them. The CDR3 sequence: CASSAGHITEAFF. CDR3 in DNA: TGTGCCAGCAGCGCGGGACACATCACTGAAGCTTTCTTT.

The gene calls are TRBV30 and TRBJ1-5, with D hard to call. CDR1 is GTSNPN and CDR2 is SVGIG in the germline V gene (reference sequence). V dropped 5 bases and J dropped 2 bases, with 13 bases sitting between them. The CDR3 spans 14 residues. In DNA, the CDR3 is TGTGCCTGGGCAATATCTAGCGGCAATCAGCCCCAGCATTTT. Translating gives CAWAISSGNQPQHF.

V usage is TRBV5-6 and J usage is TRBJ2-2; TRBD1 agrees at 8 bases. Germline V lookup: CDR1 SGHDT, CDR2 YYEEEE. Trimming at V came to 3 bases and at J to 10 bases, leaving 14 bases not matched to a gene. This CDR3 region has 16 residues. Here the CDR3 reads CASSWPGQELREELFF. Here the CDR3 DNA reads TGTGCCAGCAGCTGGCCGGGACAGGAGTTAAGGGAGGAGCTGTTTTTT.

The chain employs TRBV4-1 and TRBJ2-1, with D possibly matching TRBD1 (6 bases). Trimming removed 0 bases from V and 0 bases from J, with 18 bases in between. The CDR3 is 19 residues long. Per the germline V gene, CDR1 is MGHRA and CDR2 is YSYEKL. The CDR3 is CASSQEQGQFLASYNEQFF. In DNA, the CDR3 is TGCGCCAGCAGCCAAGAGCAAGGACAGTTCCTGGCCTCCTACAATGAGCAGTTCTTC.

The rearrangement links TRBV10-3 to TRBJ1-6; D is unclear. The V end was cut by 6 bases, the J end by 0 bases, with 12 bases between. CDR1 and CDR2 (germline): ENHRY, SYGVKD. The CDR3 totals 16 residues. The CDR3 DNA reads TGTGCCATCAGCTCGACTCTCAGCTCCTATAATTCACCCCTCCACTTT. This translates into CAISSTLSSYNSPLHF.

The chain joins TRBV28 to TRBJ1-6; D gene ambiguous. The CDR3 runs 18 residues. V lost 4 bases and J 0 bases, leaving 16 bases between the germline ends. Germline V CDR1 and CDR2: MDHEN, SYDVKM. The CDR3 loop is CASSSPRGDRSYNSPLHF. The CDR3 coding sequence is TGTGCCAGCAGTTCCCCTCGAGGTGATCGCTCCTATAATTCACCCCTCCACTTT. The full variable domain, with the rest looked up from reference TRBV28 and TRBJ1-6, is DVKVTQSSRYLVKRTGEKVFLECVQDMDHENMFWYRQDPGLGLRLIYFSYDVKMKEKGDIPEGYSVSREKKERFSLILESASTNQTSMYLCASSSPRGDRSYNSPLHFGNGTRLTVT.

This clone has a single count. The V and J genes are TRBV29-1 and TRBJ2-7; the D is unclear. V lost 6 bases to trimming and J lost 0 bases, with 15 bases between them. Germline CDR1 is SQVTM and CDR2 is ANQGSEA. CDR3 length equals 14 residues. CDR3 coding DNA: TGCAGCGTGGGTGACATCTACCACTCCTACGAGCAGTACTTC. Its translation: CSVGDIYHSYEQYF.

The genes are TRBV28 and TRBJ2-7; 9 bases align to TRBD1. CDR3 size: 15 residues. Unmatched junction bases numbered 13, after V lost 8 bases and J lost 5 bases. From germline, CDR1 is MDHEN and CDR2 SYDVKM. CDR3 region: CASATSGTGPHEQYF. Written as DNA, the CDR3 is TGTGCCAGCGCAACCTCCGGGACAGGGCCCCACGAGCAGTACTTC.

V usage is TRBV27 and J usage is TRBJ2-1; TRBD1 aligns across 7 bases. Germline V lookup: CDR1 MNHEY, CDR2 SMNVEV (reference sequence). This CDR3 has 15 amino acids. With 8 bases clipped from V and 3 bases from J, the junction kept 10 bases outside the gene matches. The CDR3 DNA reads as TGTGCCAGCGCGACAGGGAATGAATTCTACAATGAGCAGTTCTTC. Translation gives CASATGNEFYNEQFF.

This chain connects TRBV10-3 to TRBJ1-6; TRBD1 might be the D (5 bases). V gave up 6 bases and J gave up 5 bases, with 17 bases separating them. The CDR3 runs to 16 residues. CDR1 is ENHRY and CDR2 is SYGVKD in the germline V gene. The chain's CDR3 is CAISLVGRGNNSPLHF. DNA of the CDR3: TGTGCCATCAGCTTAGTCGGAAGGGGCAATAATTCACCCCTCCACTTT.

The chain employs TRBV27 and TRBJ1-1; D may be TRBD1 (5 bases). The V gene lost 3 bases and the J gene lost 2 bases, with 13 bases spanning the gap. This CDR3 is 15 amino acids long. CDR1 is MNHEY and CDR2 is SMNVEV in the germline V gene (reference sequence). CDR3 in DNA: TGTGCCAGCAGTTTGTCCAACAGGTTCAACACTGAAGCTTTCTTT. This encodes CASSLSNRFNTEAFF.

The rearrangement joins TRBV5-1 to TRBJ2-3; the D gene is possibly TRBD2 (5 bases). Germline V CDR1 and CDR2: SGHRS, YFSETQ. V gave up 3 bases and J gave up 0 bases, with 14 bases separating them. This CDR3 is built from 16 residues. Here the CDR3 reads CASSWGDGTSTDTQYF. The CDR3 nucleotides are TGCGCCAGCAGCTGGGGAGACGGAACTAGCACAGATACGCAGTATTTT. Looking up the rest from reference TRBV5-1 and TRBJ2-3 gives the full variable domain: KAGVTQTPRYLIKTRGQQVTLSCSPISGHRSVSWYQQTPGQGLQFLFEYFSETQRNKGNFPGRFSGRQFSNSRSEMNVSTLELGDSALYLCASSWGDGTSTDTQYFGPGTRLTVL.